This T cell receptor (beta chain) was sequenced during a study of cytomegalovirus exposure and HLA in healthy donors. Overall study findings and caveats: A few V segments could not be told apart, such as TRBV6-2 and TRBV6-3, and were left out. Researchers reported that a few CMV-associated chains were confirmed in vitro as CMV antigen-specific.

CDR3 length equals 11 residues. The germline CDR1 and CDR2 sequences are GTSNPN and SVGIG (reference sequence). V lost 3 bases and J 9 bases, leaving 8 bases between the germline ends. Primers: 60 Vbeta forward and 13 Jbeta reverse. Produced via immunoSEQ multiplex PCR; TCRdb's table is partial and in-frame only. The data contain approximately 38,000 clones, around three fifths of them seen just once; the ten biggest clones take up less than 20%. A note on this clone: Its specificity is not known.

This TCR was recovered from a man aged 50-60 years in good health and CMV-seropositive. Sequencing used PBMCs. The rearrangement joins TRBV30 to TRBJ2-2; D not resolved. CDR3: CAWSPLRELFF. The DNA for the CDR3 is TGTGCCTGGAGCCCGCTACGGGAGCTGTTTTTT. The variable domain in full, with the rest retrieved from reference TRBV30 and TRBJ2-2, is SQTIHQWPATLVQPVGSPLSLECTVEGTSNPNLYWYRQAAGRGLQLLFYSVGIGQISSEVPQNLSASRPQDRQFILSSKKLLLSDSGFYLCAWSPLRELFFGEGSRLTVL.